Below are 16 T cell receptor beta chains sequenced from a single sample in a study of blood T cell repertoires in COVID-19. The data were produced by immunoSEQ multiplex PCR, yet TCRdb's version contains in-frame clones alone and is incomplete. The table has some 140,000 clones, 65% to 90% seen once. Input material: peripheral blood. The receptors were sampled from a woman aged 55-70 years with COVID-19, enrolled during active disease.

The CDR3 DNA reads TGCGCCAGCAGTCCCCCCCGGAGCACAGATACGCAGTATTTT. Its protein is CASSPPRSTDTQYF. V gene TRBV4-1 combines with J gene TRBJ2-3; D not certain. The germline CDR1 and CDR2 sequences are MGHRA and YSYEKL. Deletions cut 6 bases from V and 0 bases from J, with 10 bases between. This CDR3 is 14 amino acids long.

This chain joins TRBV7-3 and TRBJ1-5; D unclear. The germline V gene encodes CDR1 SGHTA and CDR2 FQGTGA. CDR3 length: 14 amino acids. V was trimmed by 5 bases and J by 2 bases, leaving 10 bases between them. The CDR3 protein is CASSLTGGNQPQHF. CDR3 coding DNA: TGTGCCAGCAGCCTGACTGGAGGCAATCAGCCCCAGCATTTT.

V is TRBV7-2 and J is TRBJ2-1; D unresolved. Trimming stripped 1 base from V and 6 bases from J, with 7 bases between. Germline values: CDR1 SGHTA, CDR2 FQGNSA. The CDR3 runs 13 residues. The CDR3 reads CASSLVASNEQFF. CDR3 DNA sequence: TGTGCCAGCAGCTTAGTGGCTAGCAATGAGCAGTTCTTC.

J is TRBJ1-1 and V is TRBV7-3; tentatively, D is TRBD1 (6 bases). This CDR3 region has 15 residues. Per the germline V gene, CDR1 is SGHTA and CDR2 is FQGTGA. V was pared by 6 bases and J by 1 base, with 15 bases between. CDR3 residues: CASSSLGQTNTEAFF. Here the CDR3 DNA reads TGTGCCAGCAGTTCCCTCGGACAGACGAACACTGAAGCTTTCTTT. Using reference TRBV7-3 and TRBJ1-1 for the parts outside the CDR3, the full variable domain is GAGVSQTPSNKVTEKGKYVELRCDPISGHTALYWYRQSLGQGPEFLIYFQGTGAADDSGLPNDRFFAVRPEGSVSTLKIQRTERGDSAVYLCASSSLGQTNTEAFFGQGTRLTVV.

V and J are TRBV12-5 and TRBJ1-5, with D hard to call. The germline gives CDR1 LGHNT, CDR2 FRNRAP. Trimming left V 9 bases short and J 0 bases short, with 9 bases between. This CDR3 comprises 13 residues. The CDR3 coding sequence is TGTGCTAGCGGCTCGGGTAGCAATCAGCCCCAGCATTTT. Translation gives CASGSGSNQPQHF.

V is TRBV6-5 and J is TRBJ1-2; TRBD1 aligns across 7 bases. Germline loops: CDR1 MNHEY, CDR2 SVGAGI. CDR3 length equals 14 residues. Trimming removed 3 bases from V and 8 bases from J; junction bases left unmatched: 9. The chain's CDR3 is CASSYVGGGGGYTF. CDR3 coding DNA: TGTGCCAGCAGTTATGTTGGAGGGGGCGGCGGCTACACCTTC.

This clone was seen more than once but under ten times. The chain uses TRBV7-3 and TRBJ2-5, with 7 nucleotides matching TRBD1. The CDR3 sequence is 14 residues long. CDR1 and CDR2 (germline): SGHTA, FQGTGA. V trimming: 5 bases; J trimming: 4 bases; junction bases outside the gene matches: 7. For the CDR3, the DNA is TGTGCCAGCAGCCCAAGGGGGCGCGGAGAGACCCAGTACTTC. Its protein is CASSPRGRGETQYF.

The CDR3 bases are TGTGCCAGCAGTTTATCGGGCAGCCGAGAGGGTCATTTT. It is translated as CASSLSGSREGHF. This rearrangement joins TRBV12-3 or TRBV12-4 to TRBJ1-5; D uncertain. The CDR3 covers 13 residues. The germline V and J ends were trimmed by 2 bases and 16 bases, with 18 bases remaining between them.

This clone came up a few times. The chain is built from TRBV7-9 and TRBJ2-7; unclear D gene. Germline lookup yields CDR1 SEHNR and CDR2 FQNEAQ (reference sequence). Trimming pared 4 bases from V and 2 bases from J, leaving 6 bases between. The CDR3 loop spans 12 amino acids. Written as DNA, the CDR3 is TGTGCCAGCAGCTCGGAGACCTACGAGCAGTACTTC. The encoded protein is CASSSETYEQYF.

The chain combines TRBV19 with TRBJ2-4; weak D call: TRBD2 (5 bases). Trimming removed 7 bases at V and 0 bases at J, with 10 bases between. This CDR3 contains 14 residues. CDR1 is LNHDA and CDR2 is SQIVND in the germline V gene (reference sequence). The CDR3 nucleotides read TGTGCCAGTACAGCGGCCATAGCCAAAAACATTCAGTACTTC. Amino acids: CASTAAIAKNIQYF. Using reference TRBV19 and TRBJ2-4 for the parts outside the CDR3, the full variable domain is DGGITQSPKYLFRKEGQNVTLSCEQNLNHDAMYWYRQDPGQGLRLIYYSQIVNDFQKGDIAEGYSVSREKKESFPLTVTSAQKNPTAFYLCASTAAIAKNIQYFGAGTRLSVL.

V is TRBV10-1 and J is TRBJ1-1; no clear D. V was cut by 2 bases and J by 10 bases, with 14 bases left in between. The CDR3 is 13 residues long. The germline CDR1 and CDR2 sequences are WNHNN and SYGVQD (reference sequence). In DNA, the CDR3 is TGCGCCAGCAGTGAGACGTTTGGGAGGGCAGCTTTCTTT. It is translated as CASSETFGRAAFF.

This clone was observed once. The chain carries TRBV7-9 and TRBJ1-5, with D possibly TRBD1 on 6 matching bases. This CDR3 is built from 14 residues. Germline V CDR1 and CDR2: SEHNR, FQNEAQ (reference sequence). Between the trimmed V and J ends, which lost 5 bases and 3 bases, there was a span of 11 bases. CDR3 residues: CASSRGQTNQPQHF. CDR3 DNA sequence: TGTGCCAGCAGCCGCGGACAGACCAATCAGCCCCAGCATTTT.

The chain has TRBV27 and TRBJ2-3; TRBD2 agrees at 11 bases. The CDR3 sequence is 16 residues long. The germline gives CDR1 MNHEY, CDR2 SMNVEV (reference sequence). Unmatched junction bases numbered 13, after V lost 5 bases and J lost 9 bases. The CDR3 is CASSLRTSGSYPTQYF. The CDR3 bases are TGTGCCAGCAGTCTGCGGACTAGCGGGTCCTATCCAACGCAGTATTTT.

V usage is TRBV11-3 and J usage is TRBJ2-1, with 9 positions matching TRBD2. The germline gives CDR1 SGHNT, CDR2 YENEEA. V trimming: 6 bases; J trimming: 9 bases; junction bases outside the gene matches: 12. There are 15 residues in the CDR3. CDR3 sequence (DNA): TGTGCCAGCAGTGTGGGGCGCGGGGGGGCTGTTGAGCAGTTCTTC. Its translation is CASSVGRGGAVEQFF.

This rearrangement joins TRBV6-5 to TRBJ2-3; D unresolved. Trimming removed 2 bases from V and 5 bases from J, with 5 bases in between. This CDR3 spans 12 amino acids. CDR1 is MNHEY, CDR2 SVGAGI, per germline. This CDR3 reads CASSYGVDTQYF. CDR3 sequence (DNA): TGTGCCAGCAGTTACGGAGTAGATACGCAGTATTTT.

This clone was observed a single time. The rearrangement links TRBV29-1 to TRBJ1-4; 9 bases are shared with TRBD1. Unmatched junction bases numbered 9, after V lost 5 bases and J lost 8 bases. This CDR3 is 14 amino acids long. Germline V lookup: CDR1 SQVTM, CDR2 ANQGSEA. CDR3 in amino acids: CSVSRGQGNEKLFF. The CDR3 DNA sequence: TGCAGCGTTTCCAGGGGACAGGGTAACGAAAAACTGTTTTTT.